These T cell receptor beta chains were read from a single sample in a study of post-analysis software for immune sequencing data. Each CDR3 protein is one row after TCRdb ran MiXCR on the PCR reads. The sample gives almost 700,000 distinct CDR3 sequences, approximately 60% of which show up once; approximately 10% is in the top ten. The sequencing input was blood. All receptors come from a girl aged 2-10 years with multiple sclerosis. Both conserved end residues are part of each CDR3. The order of the fields is V gene, clone size, CDR3 length, CDR3 protein. The listing skips clone size in some rows; elsewhere it reads once, few, many or a size class.

v_call: TRBV20-1
clone_size: .
cdr3_length: 18
cdr3_aa: CSASLKYGRFPNYNEQFF

v_call: TRBV6-6
clone_size: few
cdr3_length: 14
cdr3_aa: CASRQGSPSYEQYF

v_call: TRBV12-3/TRBV12-4
clone_size: .
cdr3_length: 14
cdr3_aa: CASSFNEGGGELFF

v_call: TRBV18
clone_size: few
cdr3_length: 15
cdr3_aa: CASSPTSHPWNEQFF

v_call: TRBV6-6
clone_size: few
cdr3_length: 14
cdr3_aa: CASSPNLDRGGYTF

v_call: TRBV7-2
clone_size: .
cdr3_length: 17
cdr3_aa: CASGALWGVATNEKLFF

v_call: TRBV12-3/TRBV12-4
clone_size: .
cdr3_length: 13
cdr3_aa: CATLDGPNQPQHF

v_call: TRBV4-2
clone_size: few
cdr3_length: 18
cdr3_aa: CASSQARLGTSGSNEQFF

v_call: TRBV5-1
clone_size: .
cdr3_length: 17
cdr3_aa: CASSQGVGGPIHNEQFF

v_call: TRBV29-1
clone_size: .
cdr3_length: 14
cdr3_aa: CSVVGGEPYNEQFF

v_call: TRBV18
clone_size: .
cdr3_length: 14
cdr3_aa: CASSRSTSSYEQYF

v_call: TRBV20-1
clone_size: .
cdr3_length: 10
cdr3_aa: CSATGAEQYF

v_call: TRBV13
clone_size: .
cdr3_length: 14
cdr3_aa: CASSAGQVNYEQYF

v_call: TRBV11-2
clone_size: .
cdr3_length: 14
cdr3_aa: CASSSGLRSYEQYF

v_call: TRBV12-3/TRBV12-4
clone_size: .
cdr3_length: 15
cdr3_aa: CASSSQGSGANVLTF

v_call: TRBV7-9
clone_size: .
cdr3_length: 13
cdr3_aa: CASSSQGTRGYTF

v_call: TRBV6-2/TRBV6-3
clone_size: once
cdr3_length: 15
cdr3_aa: CASSYYGSLNTEAFF

v_call: TRBV15
clone_size: .
cdr3_length: 13
cdr3_aa: CATSRELDQPQHF

v_call: TRBV28
clone_size: .
cdr3_length: 13
cdr3_aa: CASNGARAYEQYF

v_call: TRBV5-1
clone_size: .
cdr3_length: 16
cdr3_aa: CASSLAGQVNKETQYF

v_call: TRBV5-1
clone_size: .
cdr3_length: 16
cdr3_aa: CASSLLTTPSGSEQFF

v_call: TRBV20-1
clone_size: .
cdr3_length: 15
cdr3_aa: CSAPVGTSLQETQYF

v_call: TRBV5-6
clone_size: .
cdr3_length: 15
cdr3_aa: CASSFFGTGDYEQYF

v_call: TRBV29-1
clone_size: many
cdr3_length: 14
cdr3_aa: CSVDAGPSYNEQFF

v_call: TRBV5-1
clone_size: .
cdr3_length: 15
cdr3_aa: CASSLETGAVNGYTF

v_call: TRBV25-1
clone_size: .
cdr3_length: 15
cdr3_aa: CASSEPGTVHYEQYF

v_call: TRBV6-1
clone_size: few
cdr3_length: 16
cdr3_aa: CASRRMTSGAHNEQFF

v_call: TRBV6-2/TRBV6-3
clone_size: .
cdr3_length: 12
cdr3_aa: CASSPGASAYTF

v_call: TRBV3-1
clone_size: .
cdr3_length: 17
cdr3_aa: CASSQGGLAGGADTQYF

v_call: TRBV20-1
clone_size: few
cdr3_length: 16
cdr3_aa: CSARARTTSHPYEQYF

v_call: TRBV5-5
clone_size: .
cdr3_length: 14
cdr3_aa: CASSGSGGAETQYF

v_call: TRBV28
clone_size: .
cdr3_length: 16
cdr3_aa: CASSFTLGQGRYGYTF

v_call: TRBV3-1
clone_size: .
cdr3_length: 13
cdr3_aa: CASSQDGVETQYF

v_call: TRBV7-3
clone_size: few
cdr3_length: 18
cdr3_aa: CASSLMPGQGAGNYGYTF

v_call: TRBV29-1
clone_size: .
cdr3_length: 14
cdr3_aa: CSVGAAGLNTEAFF

v_call: TRBV15
clone_size: once
cdr3_length: 16
cdr3_aa: CATSRDPTGWNTEAFF

v_call: TRBV7-2
clone_size: once
cdr3_length: 12
cdr3_aa: CASSSRGVAQYF

v_call: TRBV2
clone_size: .
cdr3_length: 13
cdr3_aa: CASIDQNTGELFF

v_call: TRBV6-5
clone_size: .
cdr3_length: 13
cdr3_aa: CASRGLAQLEQFF

v_call: TRBV5-1
clone_size: .
cdr3_length: 15
cdr3_aa: CASSLELAGTGELFF

v_call: TRBV29-1
clone_size: .
cdr3_length: 14
cdr3_aa: CSAPGEWGDNEQFF

v_call: TRBV7-9
clone_size: few
cdr3_length: 12
cdr3_aa: CASSLTGDEQYF

v_call: TRBV27
clone_size: .
cdr3_length: 13
cdr3_aa: CASSWRPTDTQYF

v_call: TRBV12-3/TRBV12-4
clone_size: .
cdr3_length: 16
cdr3_aa: CASSLRRGPPQETQYF

v_call: TRBV20-1
clone_size: .
cdr3_length: 16
cdr3_aa: CSARPGLELLLYGYTF

v_call: TRBV6-5
clone_size: .
cdr3_length: 18
cdr3_aa: CASSSPRIAGESYNEQFF

v_call: TRBV7-9
clone_size: .
cdr3_length: 12
cdr3_aa: CASSLSTQSAFF

v_call: TRBV10-2
clone_size: .
cdr3_length: 16
cdr3_aa: CASSGTGTRSTDTQYF

v_call: TRBV12-3/TRBV12-4
clone_size: .
cdr3_length: 17
cdr3_aa: CASSWTSGGAMEDTQYF

v_call: TRBV7-9
clone_size: .
cdr3_length: 13
cdr3_aa: CASSIQNSYGYTF

v_call: TRBV12-3/TRBV12-4
clone_size: .
cdr3_length: 14
cdr3_aa: CASSLERGPYEQYF

v_call: TRBV20-1
clone_size: .
cdr3_length: 16
cdr3_aa: CSAGPLAGGPSHEQYF

v_call: TRBV3-1
clone_size: .
cdr3_length: 16
cdr3_aa: CASSPGLAGAPRGQYF

v_call: TRBV5-1
clone_size: .
cdr3_length: 14
cdr3_aa: CASSLVTAGETQYF

v_call: TRBV7-2
clone_size: .
cdr3_length: 14
cdr3_aa: CASRPDRLQETQYF

v_call: TRBV2
clone_size: .
cdr3_length: 13
cdr3_aa: CASVAGGLNEQFF

v_call: TRBV11-3
clone_size: .
cdr3_length: 14
cdr3_aa: CASSLEQDSYEQYF

v_call: TRBV6-5
clone_size: .
cdr3_length: 14
cdr3_aa: CASSYSSNWETQYF

v_call: TRBV20-1
clone_size: few
cdr3_length: 15
cdr3_aa: CSARVPGRDYNEQFF

v_call: TRBV7-2
clone_size: .
cdr3_length: 14
cdr3_aa: CASSLARVAYEQYF